The T cell receptor beta chain described here comes from a study of cytomegalovirus exposure and HLA in healthy donors. Trimming removed 6 bases from V and 5 bases from J; junction bases left unmatched: 12. This CDR3 is built from 17 residues. Germline loops: CDR1 SNHLY, CDR2 FYNNEI. Study conclusions and caveats: In a later analysis, at a false discovery rate of 0.05, about 17,000 TCR beta sequences matched HLA alleles. The investigators catalogued 150 to 200 TCR beta chains as cytomegalovirus-associated.

In regard to this clone: Antigen specificity is unknown.

This PCR relied on a set of 60 Vbeta primers and 13 Jbeta primers. TCRdb's table, derived via immunoSEQ multiplex PCR, lists solely in-frame clones and lacks some. The sample yields 150,000 to 200,000 clones, around three quarters seen once. The sequence was obtained from a woman aged 40 to 50 in good health and CMV-seronegative. V is TRBV2 and J is TRBJ2-2; 10 bases align to TRBD2. The sample was PBMCs. The CDR3, as DNA: TGTGCCAGCAGCCTCACAGGAGCGGGGGGGCTTACCGGGGAGCTGTTTTTT. This codes for CASSLTGAGGLTGELFF.